This T cell receptor beta chain stems from a study of radiation and T cells in renal cell carcinoma. Study overall: Nephrectomy followed 15 Gy stereotactic body radiation by 4 weeks.

This CDR3 comprises 13 residues. CDR1 and CDR2 from the germline V gene are LNHDA and SQIVND (reference sequence). After removal of 4 bases from V and 6 bases from J, the junction contained 6 bases not matched to a gene. Time point noted: baseline pretreatment blood. Treatment of the sample: 15 Gy SBRT to primary tumor, nephrectomy 4 weeks later. This renal cell carcinoma was of the clear cell type. This clone has a single count. Repertoires were generated with immunoSEQ multiplex PCR, while TCRdb's copy carries only in-frame clones and drops some. The table includes some 150,000 clones, 75% to 90% detected once.

Here the sequenced sample was blood, taken from a patient whose treatment included radiotherapy and nephrectomy. The chain is built from TRBV19 and TRBJ2-7; 7 bases line up with TRBD2. The receptor's source is a woman aged 45-60 years with renal cell carcinoma. The chain's CDR3 is CASSTLTSAEQYF. The CDR3, as DNA: TGTGCCAGTAGTACCTTAACTAGCGCCGAGCAGTACTTC.